These 21 T cell receptor beta chains were all obtained from the same sample, sequenced in a study of blood T cell repertoires in COVID-19. TCRdb's copy holds only in-frame clones and misses some; the assay was immunoSEQ multiplex PCR. The data contain 95,000 to 100,000 clones, over 70% of them seen just once; the ten biggest clones take up about 10%. The source material was peripheral blood. The receptors derive from a woman aged 80 or older with acute or convalescent COVID-19.

Only one count was recorded for this clone. The chain couples TRBV6-6 to TRBJ1-1; TRBD1 might be the D (6 bases). The CDR3 spans 15 residues. Germline V gene sequence: CDR1 MNHNY, CDR2 SVGAGI (reference sequence). The V gene lost 2 bases and the J gene lost 3 bases, with 13 bases spanning the gap. CDR3 region: CASSYQGREDTEAFF. As DNA, the CDR3 is TGTGCCAGCAGTTACCAGGGGAGGGAGGACACTGAAGCTTTCTTT.

CDR3 loop: CASTSGGTNYGYTF. DNA for the CDR3: TGTGCCAGCACCTCGGGGGGAACAAACTATGGCTACACCTTC. This rearrangement joins TRBV28 to TRBJ1-2, with TRBD1 as a possible D gene (5 bases). Per the germline V gene, CDR1 is MDHEN and CDR2 is SYDVKM. The CDR3 covers 14 residues. Trimming stripped 7 bases from V and 2 bases from J, with 14 bases between.

This chain links TRBV20-1 with TRBJ2-3; tentatively, D is TRBD2 (7 bases). Germline CDR1 and CDR2: DFQATT and SNEGSKA (reference sequence). V was cut by 3 bases and J by 0 bases, with 10 bases left in between. The CDR3 has 14 amino acids. The CDR3 loop is CSASSGGSTDTQYF. The CDR3 bases are TGCAGTGCTAGTTCGGGGGGCAGCACAGATACGCAGTATTTT.

A note on this clone: Other DNA variants within this sample encode the same CDR3. The DNA of the CDR3 is TGTGCCAGCAGCTTGGACAGGGTAGGAAACACCATATATTTT. It yields the protein CASSLDRVGNTIYF. This sequence joins TRBV5-4 and TRBJ1-3, with D perhaps matching TRBD1 (6 bases). V lost 0 bases and J 4 bases, leaving 8 bases between the germline ends. Germline CDR1 SGHNT, CDR2 YYREEE (reference sequence). The CDR3 extends over 14 amino acids.

A single count supports this clone. The chain joins TRBV6-2 or TRBV6-3 to TRBJ2-3, with TRBD1 matching 9 bases. This CDR3 region has 15 residues. The germline V gene encodes CDR1 MNHEY and CDR2 SVGEGT. V lost 5 bases and J lost 6; bases outside the gene matches: 9. The CDR3 sequence is CASSPQGASEDTQYF. The DNA for the CDR3 is TGTGCCAGCAGTCCACAGGGGGCATCTGAGGATACGCAGTATTTT.

The gene calls are TRBV7-2 and TRBJ1-1; 8 bases are shared with TRBD1. This CDR3 comprises 15 residues. CDR1 is SGHTA, CDR2 FQGNSA, per germline. The junction had 7 bases not matched to a gene; V was cut back by 3 bases and J by 4 bases. CDR3 sequence: CASSFQGAGGTEAFF. CDR3 coding DNA: TGTGCCAGCAGCTTCCAGGGGGCAGGGGGCACTGAAGCTTTCTTT.

This sequence joins TRBV6-5 and TRBJ1-3; perhaps TRBD1 as D (6 bases). V was cut by 2 bases and J by 9 bases, with 17 bases left in between. The CDR3 sequence is 15 residues long. The germline CDR1 and CDR2 sequences are MNHEY and SVGAGI. In nucleotides, the CDR3 is TGTGCCAGCAGTTACAGGGGGTGGCCAGGCGCCACCATATATTTT. The encoded protein is CASSYRGWPGATIYF.

The rearrangement uses TRBV6-1 and TRBJ1-1, with TRBD1 identical over 7 bases. This CDR3 region has 16 residues. Trimming at V came to 4 bases and at J to 1 base, leaving 9 bases not matched to a gene. The germline gives CDR1 MNHNS, CDR2 SASEGT. CDR3 region: CASSAPGQFRNTEAFF. CDR3 coding DNA: TGTGCCAGCAGTGCACCGGGACAGTTTAGGAACACTGAAGCTTTCTTT.

This clone was recorded only once. V gene TRBV28 combines with J gene TRBJ2-3, with 11 positions matching TRBD2. This CDR3 has 17 amino acids. V lost 3 bases, J lost 3 bases, and 8 bases stayed unmatched. Germline V gene sequence: CDR1 MDHEN, CDR2 SYDVKM. CDR3 amino acids: CASSFPGTSGRTDTQYF. Here the CDR3 DNA reads TGTGCCAGCAGTTTCCCCGGGACTAGCGGTCGGACAGATACGCAGTATTTT. The variable domain in full, with the rest retrieved from reference TRBV28 and TRBJ2-3, is DVKVTQSSRYLVKRTGEKVFLECVQDMDHENMFWYRQDPGLGLRLIYFSYDVKMKEKGDIPEGYSVSREKKERFSLILESASTNQTSMYLCASSFPGTSGRTDTQYFGPGTRLTVL.

The gene calls are TRBV7-3 and TRBJ2-3; the match to TRBD2 covers 9 bases. With 6 bases clipped from V and 6 bases from J, the junction kept 7 bases outside the gene matches. Germline CDR1 SGHTA, CDR2 FQGTGA. The CDR3 is 14 amino acids. The CDR3 spells CASSPGLASDTQYF. The CDR3 region has the DNA TGTGCCAGCAGTCCGGGACTAGCCTCGGATACGCAGTATTTT.

This chain uses TRBV5-1 with TRBJ2-7; D possibly corresponds to TRBD1 (8 bases). Trimming cost V 5 bases and J 4 bases, with 16 bases left between them. CDR1 and CDR2 (germline): SGHRS, YFSETQ. CDR3 length: 14 amino acids. This CDR3 reads CASRGGTGSYEQYF. CDR3 nucleotides: TGCGCCAGCAGGGGGGGGACAGGTTCGTACGAGCAGTACTTC.

This chain links TRBV6-5 with TRBJ2-1; the D gene is possibly TRBD1 (5 bases). The CDR3 has 13 residues. Trimming stripped 7 bases from V and 4 bases from J, with 11 bases between. Looked up from germline, CDR1 is MNHEY and CDR2 is SVGAGI. The CDR3 DNA reads as TGTGCCAGCACACAGGTGGGATACAATGAGCAGTTCTTC. Protein sequence: CASTQVGYNEQFF.

CDR3 coding DNA: TGTGCCAGCAGTTCCCGACAGGGGGCGAGGAACACTGAAGCTTTCTTT. Translating gives CASSSRQGARNTEAFF. The chain combines TRBV6-5 with TRBJ1-1, with 10 nucleotides matching TRBD1. V lost 4 bases, J lost 1 base, and 6 bases stayed unmatched. CDR1 is MNHEY, CDR2 SVGAGI, per germline. CDR3 length: 16 residues.

The chain combines TRBV13 with TRBJ1-2, with no clear D. CDR1 and CDR2 from the germline V gene are PRHDT and FYEKMQ (reference sequence). V lost 7 bases, J lost 2 bases, and 17 bases lay in between. The CDR3 contains 15 residues. The CDR3 loop reads CASTTRRDGNYGYTF. The CDR3 DNA reads as TGTGCCAGCACCACGCGTCGAGACGGGAACTATGGCTACACCTTC.

The genes are TRBV30 and TRBJ2-1; TRBD2 agrees at 10 bases. This CDR3 has 15 amino acids. Unmatched junction bases numbered 9, after V lost 0 bases and J lost 10 bases. Germline V CDR1 and CDR2: GTSNPN, SVGIG (reference sequence). In DNA form, the CDR3 reads TGTGCCTGGAGTGTACCCCAGCGGGGGGGCCGGGAGCAGTTCTTC. It codes for CAWSVPQRGGREQFF.

V usage is TRBV3-1 (or the pseudogene TRBV3-2) and J usage is TRBJ1-2; no definite D call. Germline assignment: CDR1 LGHDT and CDR2 YNNKEL (reference sequence). Deletions cut 2 bases from V and 4 bases from J, with 5 bases between. CDR3 length equals 12 residues. In DNA form, the CDR3 reads TGTGCCAGCAGCCAACCGGTCTATGGCTACACCTTC. Translating gives CASSQPVYGYTF.

V gene TRBV28 combines with J gene TRBJ2-3; 7 nucleotides match TRBD1. CDR1 MDHEN and CDR2 SYDVKM come from the germline V gene. Trimming cost V 6 bases and J 6 bases; bases outside gene matches: 9. The CDR3 sequence is 14 residues long. CDR3 in DNA: TGTGCCAGCAGCACCCCAGGGGGTGGGGATACGCAGTATTTT. Encoded protein: CASSTPGGGDTQYF.

This chain links TRBV10-3 with TRBJ1-5; a weak D match, TRBD1 (6 bases). Looked up from germline, CDR1 is ENHRY and CDR2 is SYGVKD. CDR3 length: 14 amino acids. V lost 5 bases and J 2 bases, leaving 10 bases between the germline ends. The CDR3 here is CAISPGDGNQPQHF. CDR3 DNA: TGTGCCATCAGTCCAGGGGATGGCAATCAGCCCCAGCATTTT.

The chain has TRBV6-6 and TRBJ1-5; D uncertain. With 6 bases removed from V and 2 bases from J, the gap between germline ends came to 8 bases. Per the germline V gene, CDR1 is MNHNY and CDR2 is SVGAGI (reference sequence). This CDR3 region has 13 residues. The CDR3 nucleotides read TGTGCCAGCAGGAGGGATGGCAATCAGCCCCAGCATTTT. It encodes CASRRDGNQPQHF.

The rearrangement joins TRBV5-1 to TRBJ1-1; D is undetermined. There are 14 residues in the CDR3. Trimming stripped 6 bases from V and 2 bases from J, with 14 bases between. Germline values: CDR1 SGHRS, CDR2 YFSETQ. The CDR3 protein is CASTLGSTNTEAFF. The CDR3 region has the DNA TGCGCCAGCACCCTTGGTAGTACCAACACTGAAGCTTTCTTT.

The genes are TRBV7-9 and TRBJ1-6; a possible D gene is TRBD1 (5 bases). Looked up from germline, CDR1 is SEHNR and CDR2 is FQNEAQ (reference sequence). Trimming removed 7 bases at V and 5 bases at J, with 15 bases between. This CDR3 is built from 15 residues. DNA for the CDR3: TGTGCCAGCACCCGCTTGGGGCAGAATAATTCACCCCTCCACTTT. As protein: CASTRLGQNNSPLHF.